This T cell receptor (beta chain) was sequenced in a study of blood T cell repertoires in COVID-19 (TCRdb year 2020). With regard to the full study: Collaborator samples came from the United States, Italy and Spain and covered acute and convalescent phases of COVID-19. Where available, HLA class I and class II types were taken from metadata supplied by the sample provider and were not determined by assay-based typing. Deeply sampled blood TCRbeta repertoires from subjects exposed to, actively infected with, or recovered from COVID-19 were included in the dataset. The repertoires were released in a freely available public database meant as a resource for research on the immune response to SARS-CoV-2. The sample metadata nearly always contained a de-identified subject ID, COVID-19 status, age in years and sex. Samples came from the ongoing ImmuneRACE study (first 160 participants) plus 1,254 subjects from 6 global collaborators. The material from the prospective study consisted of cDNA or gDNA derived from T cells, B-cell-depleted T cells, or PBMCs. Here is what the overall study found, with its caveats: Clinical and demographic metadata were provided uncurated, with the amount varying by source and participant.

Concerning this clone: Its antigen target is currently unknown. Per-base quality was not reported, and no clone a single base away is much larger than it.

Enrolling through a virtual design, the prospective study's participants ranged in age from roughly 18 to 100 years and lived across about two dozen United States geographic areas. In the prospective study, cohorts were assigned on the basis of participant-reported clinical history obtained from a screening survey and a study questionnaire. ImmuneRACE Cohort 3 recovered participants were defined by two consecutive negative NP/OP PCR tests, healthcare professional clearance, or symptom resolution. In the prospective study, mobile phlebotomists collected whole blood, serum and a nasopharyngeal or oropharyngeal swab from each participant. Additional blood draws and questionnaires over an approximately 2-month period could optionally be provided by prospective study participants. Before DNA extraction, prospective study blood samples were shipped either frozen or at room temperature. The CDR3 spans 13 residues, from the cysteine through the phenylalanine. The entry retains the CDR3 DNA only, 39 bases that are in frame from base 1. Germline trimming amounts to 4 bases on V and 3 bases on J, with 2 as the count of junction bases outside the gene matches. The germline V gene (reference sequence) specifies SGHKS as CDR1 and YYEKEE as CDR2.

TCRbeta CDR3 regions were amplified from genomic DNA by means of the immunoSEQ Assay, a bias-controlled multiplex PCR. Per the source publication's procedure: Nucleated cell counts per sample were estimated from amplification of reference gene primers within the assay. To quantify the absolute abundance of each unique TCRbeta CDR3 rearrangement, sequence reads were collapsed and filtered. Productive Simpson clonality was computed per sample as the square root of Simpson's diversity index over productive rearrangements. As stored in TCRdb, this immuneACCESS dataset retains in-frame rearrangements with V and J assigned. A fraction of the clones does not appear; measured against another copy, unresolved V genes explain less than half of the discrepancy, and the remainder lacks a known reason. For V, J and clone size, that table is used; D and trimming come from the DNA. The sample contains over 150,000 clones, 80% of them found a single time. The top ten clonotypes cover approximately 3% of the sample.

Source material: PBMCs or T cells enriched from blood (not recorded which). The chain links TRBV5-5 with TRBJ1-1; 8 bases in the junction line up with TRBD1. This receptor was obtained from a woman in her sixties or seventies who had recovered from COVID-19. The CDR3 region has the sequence CASSLTGDTEAFF. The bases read TGTGCCAGCAGCCTGACAGGGGACACTGAAGCTTTCTTT. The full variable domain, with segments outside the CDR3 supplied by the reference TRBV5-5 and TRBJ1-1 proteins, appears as DAGVTQSPTHLIKTRGQQVTLRCSPISGHKSVSWYQQVLGQGPQFIFQYYEKEERGRGNFPDRFSARQFPNYSSELNVNALLLGDSALYLCASSLTGDTEAFFGQGTRLTVV.